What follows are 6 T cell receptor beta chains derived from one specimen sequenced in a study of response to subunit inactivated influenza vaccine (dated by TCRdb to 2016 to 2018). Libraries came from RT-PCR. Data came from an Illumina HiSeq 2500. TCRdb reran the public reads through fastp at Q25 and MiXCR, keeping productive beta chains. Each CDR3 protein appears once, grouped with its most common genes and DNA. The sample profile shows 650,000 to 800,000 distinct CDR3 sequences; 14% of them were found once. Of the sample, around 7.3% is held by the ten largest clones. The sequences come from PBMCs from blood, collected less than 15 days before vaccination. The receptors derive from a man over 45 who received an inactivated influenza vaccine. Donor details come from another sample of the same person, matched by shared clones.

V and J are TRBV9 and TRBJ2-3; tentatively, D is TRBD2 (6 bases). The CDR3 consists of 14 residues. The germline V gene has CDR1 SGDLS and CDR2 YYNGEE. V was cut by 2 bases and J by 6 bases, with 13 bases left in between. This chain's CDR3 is CASSVRELRDTQYF. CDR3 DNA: TGTGCCAGCAGCGTCCGGGAGTTGAGGGATACGCAGTATTTT.

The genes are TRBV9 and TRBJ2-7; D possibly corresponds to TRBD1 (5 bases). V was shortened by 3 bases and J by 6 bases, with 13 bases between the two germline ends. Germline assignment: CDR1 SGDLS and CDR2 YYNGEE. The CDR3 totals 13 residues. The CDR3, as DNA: TGTGCCAGCAGCGGGGCAGGGCAACGCGAGCAGTACTTC. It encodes CASSGAGQREQYF.

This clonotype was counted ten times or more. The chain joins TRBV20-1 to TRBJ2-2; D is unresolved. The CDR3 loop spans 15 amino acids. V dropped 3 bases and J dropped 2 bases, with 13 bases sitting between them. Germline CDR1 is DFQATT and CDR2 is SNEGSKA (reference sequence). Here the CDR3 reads CSASQGRKNTGELFF. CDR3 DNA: TGCAGTGCTAGCCAAGGGCGGAAAAACACCGGGGAGCTGTTTTTT.

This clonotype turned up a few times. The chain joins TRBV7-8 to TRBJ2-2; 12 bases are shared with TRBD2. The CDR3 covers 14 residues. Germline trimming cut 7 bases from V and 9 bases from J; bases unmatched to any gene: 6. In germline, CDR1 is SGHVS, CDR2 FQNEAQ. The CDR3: CASKRLAGVWELFF. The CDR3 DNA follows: TGTGCCAGCAAACGACTAGCGGGAGTTTGGGAGCTGTTTTTT.

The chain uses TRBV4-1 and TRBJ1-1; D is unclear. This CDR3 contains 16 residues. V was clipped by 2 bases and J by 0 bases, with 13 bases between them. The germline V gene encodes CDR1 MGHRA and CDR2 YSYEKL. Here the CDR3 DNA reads TGCGCCAGCAGCCAAAGGGTTCGGGTGATGAACACTGAAGCTTTCTTT. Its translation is CASSQRVRVMNTEAFF.

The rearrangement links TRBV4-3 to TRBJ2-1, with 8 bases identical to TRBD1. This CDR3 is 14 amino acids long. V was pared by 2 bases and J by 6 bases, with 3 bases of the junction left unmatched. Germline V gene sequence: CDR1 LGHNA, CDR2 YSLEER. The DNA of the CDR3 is TGCGCCAGCAGCCAATGGACAGGGTCCAATGAGCAGTTCTTC. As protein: CASSQWTGSNEQFF.